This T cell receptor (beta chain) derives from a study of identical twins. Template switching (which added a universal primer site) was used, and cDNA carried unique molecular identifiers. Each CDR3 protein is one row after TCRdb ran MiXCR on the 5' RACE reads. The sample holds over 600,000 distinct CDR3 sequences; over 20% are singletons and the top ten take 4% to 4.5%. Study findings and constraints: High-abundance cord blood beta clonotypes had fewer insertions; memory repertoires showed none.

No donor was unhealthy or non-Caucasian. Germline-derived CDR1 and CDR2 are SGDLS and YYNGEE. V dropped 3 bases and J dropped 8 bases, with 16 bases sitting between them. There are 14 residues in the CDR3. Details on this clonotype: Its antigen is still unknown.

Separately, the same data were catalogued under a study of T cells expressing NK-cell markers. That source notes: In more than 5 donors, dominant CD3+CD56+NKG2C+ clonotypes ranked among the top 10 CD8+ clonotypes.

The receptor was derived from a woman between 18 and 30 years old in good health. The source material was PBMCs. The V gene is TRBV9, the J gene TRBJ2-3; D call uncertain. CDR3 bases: TGTGCCAGCAGCGCCGCGCGACCCCCGGGTACGCAGTATTTT. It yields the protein CASSAARPPGTQYF.